One sample yielded the 32 T cell receptor beta chains listed below, sequenced in a study of blood T cell repertoires in COVID-19. Sequenced by immunoSEQ multiplex PCR; TCRdb stores in-frame clones only, minus some. The repertoire holds about 190,000 clones, with roughly 80% as singletons. The sequenced sample was peripheral blood. The receptors shown here come from a young man with active or convalescent COVID-19.

This chain links TRBV27 with TRBJ1-4; the match to TRBD1 covers 8 bases. The germline CDR1 and CDR2 sequences are MNHEY and SMNVEV (reference sequence). CDR3 length: 19 amino acids. Trimming removed 2 bases from V and 6 bases from J; junction bases left unmatched: 17. The CDR3 region is CASSLGVGAGGADDEKLFF. The CDR3, as DNA: TGTGCCAGCAGTTTAGGTGTTGGGGCAGGGGGCGCGGATGATGAAAAACTGTTTTTT.

The chain carries TRBV28 and TRBJ2-3; D ambiguous. This CDR3 has 13 residues. Looked up from germline, CDR1 is MDHEN and CDR2 is SYDVKM. V lost 3 bases to trimming and J lost 2 bases, with 6 bases between them. CDR3 protein: CASSFSHTDTQYF. In DNA form, the CDR3 reads TGTGCCAGCAGTTTTTCCCACACAGATACGCAGTATTTT.

The chain uses TRBV19 and TRBJ1-2, with D hard to call. The germline CDR1 and CDR2 sequences are LNHDA and SQIVND (reference sequence). V lost 8 bases to trimming and J lost 4 bases, with 11 bases between them. This CDR3 comprises 12 residues. For the CDR3, the DNA is TGTGCCAGTTCCTCGGGTGGCTATGGCTACACCTTC. Translated, it gives CASSSGGYGYTF.

The chain carries TRBV18 and TRBJ1-1, with a tentative D call TRBD1 (6 bases). Trimming cost V 6 bases and J 4 bases, with 12 bases left between them. Per the germline V gene, CDR1 is KGHSH and CDR2 is LQKENI. This CDR3 is 13 amino acids long. The CDR3 here is CASSGGHGTEAFF. In DNA, the CDR3 is TGTGCCAGCTCCGGGGGGCACGGCACTGAAGCTTTCTTT.

The chain employs TRBV6-1 and TRBJ2-6; D not resolved. The V end was cut by 2 bases, the J end by 0 bases, with 5 bases between. Germline lookup yields CDR1 MNHNS and CDR2 SASEGT. The CDR3 spans 15 residues. The CDR3 region is CASSEPGSGANVLTF. For the CDR3, the DNA is TGTGCCAGCAGTGAACCGGGCTCTGGGGCCAACGTCCTGACTTTC.

The chain carries TRBV3-1 (or the pseudogene TRBV3-2) and TRBJ2-2; D call uncertain. CDR1 and CDR2 (germline): LGHDT, YNNKEL (reference sequence). This CDR3 region has 14 residues. V gave up 1 base and J gave up 9 bases, with 12 bases separating them. CDR3: CASSQGQSLRELFF. Written as DNA, the CDR3 is TGTGCCAGCAGCCAAGGGCAATCTTTGCGGGAGCTGTTTTTT.

The chain joins TRBV6-5 to TRBJ2-2; D not resolved. Trimming cost V 0 bases and J 11 bases, with 10 bases left between them. Germline V gene data show CDR1 as MNHEY and CDR2 as SVGAGI. The CDR3 consists of 13 residues. CDR3 region: CASSYSSPVELFF. The CDR3 DNA is TGTGCCAGCAGTTACTCGAGTCCGGTTGAGCTGTTTTTT.

The chain links TRBV2 to TRBJ1-6; D is unresolved. Trimming shortened V by 7 bases and J by 5 bases, and 9 bases separated the two germline ends. Looked up from germline, CDR1 is SNHLY and CDR2 is FYNNEI. The CDR3 spans 13 residues. In DNA form, the CDR3 reads TGTGCCAGCACCCAGATTAATAATTCACCCCTCCACTTT. Its protein is CASTQINNSPLHF.

In its sample, this clone was seen a few times. This CDR3 reads CASSQGRGSEAFF. In nucleotides, the CDR3 is TGTGCCAGCAGCCAAGGACGAGGGTCTGAAGCTTTCTTT. This chain uses TRBV3-1 (or the pseudogene TRBV3-2) with TRBJ1-1; D is undetermined. The CDR3 extends over 13 amino acids. V lost 1 base and J lost 6, with 9 bases in between. Germline V lookup: CDR1 LGHDT, CDR2 YNNKEL (reference sequence).

This clone has a single count. The chain combines TRBV9 with TRBJ2-5, with 8 bases that match TRBD2. The CDR3 has 14 amino acids. CDR1 SGDLS and CDR2 YYNGEE come from the germline V gene. Unmatched junction bases numbered 5, after V lost 2 bases and J lost 5 bases. CDR3 protein: CASSVSGSWETQYF. CDR3 nucleotides: TGTGCCAGCAGCGTGAGCGGGAGTTGGGAGACCCAGTACTTC. Full variable domain (remainder filled in from reference TRBV9 and TRBJ2-5): DSGVTQTPKHLITATGQRVTLRCSPRSGDLSVYWYQQSLDQGLQFLIQYYNGEERAKGNILERFSAQQFPDLHSELNLSSLELGDSALYFCASSVSGSWETQYFGPGTRLLVL.

This clone appeared once. The rearrangement links TRBV2 to TRBJ1-4; 7 positions agree with TRBD1. The CDR3 extends over 15 amino acids. In germline, CDR1 is SNHLY, CDR2 FYNNEI. V dropped 6 bases and J dropped 0; count of bases not matched to a gene: 4. The CDR3 DNA reads TGTGCCAGCAGCGGGACAGCCTCAACTAATGAAAAACTGTTTTTT. This gives the protein CASSGTASTNEKLFF.

This rearrangement joins TRBV7-9 to TRBJ1-2; 11 positions agree with TRBD1. V gave up 1 base and J gave up 10 bases; unmatched junction bases: 5. CDR1 is SEHNR, CDR2 FQNEAQ, per germline (reference sequence). This CDR3 is built from 14 residues. The CDR3 coding sequence is TGTGCCAGCAGCTTAGTGGGGACAGGGGGTGACTACACCTTC. As protein: CASSLVGTGGDYTF.

The CDR3 nucleotides are TGCAGTGCTAGTCTGGCCGACTATAATTCACCCCTCCACTTT. Protein sequence: CSASLADYNSPLHF. The chain couples TRBV20-1 to TRBJ1-6, with D uncertain. This CDR3 is built from 14 residues. V lost 3 bases to trimming and J lost 3 bases, with 9 bases between them. Germline-derived CDR1 and CDR2 are DFQATT and SNEGSKA (reference sequence).

The chain joins TRBV23-1 to TRBJ2-6; perhaps TRBD2 as D (5 bases). TRBV23-1 is an ORF for which the function is uncertain. The CDR3 extends over 20 amino acids. Trimming left V 6 bases short and J 0 bases short, with 24 bases between. CDR3 sequence: CASSSAMRAKVNSGANVLTF. CDR3 sequence (DNA): TGCGCCAGCAGCTCTGCGATGCGGGCCAAGGTTAACTCTGGGGCCAACGTCCTGACTTTC.

The chain joins TRBV6-6 to TRBJ1-1; D might be TRBD1 (5 bases). The CDR3 loop spans 13 amino acids. V was clipped by 5 bases and J by 1 base, with 8 bases between them. Germline values: CDR1 MNHNY, CDR2 SVGAGI (reference sequence). The CDR3 DNA reads as TGTGCCAGCAGTGATCAGGGGAACACTGAAGCTTTCTTT. It encodes CASSDQGNTEAFF.

This clone came up once. CDR3 loop: CASSFRGETQYF. The CDR3 DNA reads TGTGCCAGCAGCTTCAGGGGAGAGACCCAGTACTTC. The rearrangement uses TRBV7-8 and TRBJ2-5; D is perhaps TRBD1 (6 bases). The germline V gene has CDR1 SGHVS and CDR2 FQNEAQ. The V gene lost 3 bases and the J gene lost 4 bases, with 6 bases spanning the gap. CDR3 size: 12 residues.

The gene calls are TRBV19 and TRBJ1-5; D is unresolved. The V end was cut by 10 bases, the J end by 8 bases, with 18 bases between. CDR3 length: 13 amino acids. Germline loops: CDR1 LNHDA, CDR2 SQIVND (reference sequence). The CDR3 sequence is CATRPGRSKPQHF. The CDR3 DNA reads TGTGCCACCCGGCCCGGCAGGTCCAAGCCCCAGCATTTT. Supplemented by reference TRBV19 and TRBJ1-5, the full variable domain reads DGGITQSPKYLFRKEGQNVTLSCEQNLNHDAMYWYRQDPGQGLRLIYYSQIVNDFQKGDIAEGYSVSREKKESFPLTVTSAQKNPTAFYLCATRPGRSKPQHFGDGTRLSIL.

The chain has TRBV6-2 or TRBV6-3 and TRBJ2-1; the match to TRBD2 covers 7 bases. The germline CDR1 and CDR2 sequences are MNHEY and SVGEGT. The CDR3 spans 14 residues. V lost 2 bases, J lost 2 bases, and 0 bases stayed unmatched. The CDR3 DNA is TGTGCCAGCAGTTACGCGGGAGCCTACAATGAGCAGTTCTTC. Amino acid sequence: CASSYAGAYNEQFF.

This clone has more than one count but fewer than ten. CDR3 sequence: CASTSTRTSPLHF. The CDR3 DNA follows: TGTGCCAGCACGTCGACTCGAACGTCACCCCTCCACTTT. The chain has TRBV21-1 and TRBJ1-6. TRBV21-1 is deemed a pseudogene. This CDR3 has 13 amino acids.

The chain links TRBV7-6 to TRBJ1-1, with 7 bases lining up with TRBD1. The CDR3 has 16 amino acids. The J segment lost 0 bases and the V segment lost 5 bases, leaving 9 bases of the junction unmatched. CDR1 is SGHVS, CDR2 FNYEAQ, per germline. The CDR3 DNA reads TGTGCCAGCAGCCACGGGGCCAGGGGGATGAACACTGAAGCTTTCTTT. Encoded protein: CASSHGARGMNTEAFF.

This clone was detected only a few times. The chain joins TRBV3-1 (or the pseudogene TRBV3-2) to TRBJ2-6; D ambiguous. The germline V and J ends were trimmed by 5 bases and 0 bases, with 8 bases remaining between them. The CDR3 covers 15 residues. Germline CDR1 is LGHDT and CDR2 is YNNKEL (reference sequence). The CDR3 region has the DNA TGTGCCAGCAGCTCCGACTTCTCTGGGGCCAACGTCCTGACTTTC. This encodes CASSSDFSGANVLTF.

The chain uses TRBV10-3 and TRBJ2-5, with 8 bases identical to TRBD2. The trim removed 5 bases at V and 2 bases at J, leaving 13 bases unmatched. This CDR3 contains 17 residues. Germline CDR1 is ENHRY and CDR2 is SYGVKD. CDR3 nucleotide sequence: TGTGCCATCAGTAGCGGGAGTGGGCCTTTGGGGCAAGAGACCCAGTACTTC. Protein: CAISSGSGPLGQETQYF.

With regard to this clone: The junction departs from the called germline gene at one end, perhaps through a read error. V and J are TRBV12-3 or TRBV12-4 and TRBJ2-7; 8 bases match TRBD1. The CDR3 covers 12 residues. The CDR3 is CASSSKETGEDF. The CDR3 bases are TGTGCCAGCAGTAGTAAAGAGACAGGGGAAGACTTC.

The V gene is TRBV11-3, the J gene TRBJ2-7; D may be TRBD2 (5 bases). The CDR3 contains 15 residues. The V gene's germline CDR1 is SGHNT and CDR2 YENEEA. The ends were cut back, 5 bases at V and 0 bases at J, with 14 bases in the middle. CDR3 sequence: CASSRADSSSYEQYF. The CDR3 nucleotides are TGTGCCAGCAGCAGAGCGGATTCAAGCTCCTACGAGCAGTACTTC.

The V and J genes are TRBV5-5 and TRBJ2-1, with D possibly TRBD2 on 6 matching bases. The CDR3 has 16 residues. CDR1 and CDR2 (germline): SGHKS, YYEKEE (reference sequence). The ends were cut back, 0 bases at V and 0 bases at J, with 10 bases in the middle. The CDR3 region has the DNA TGTGCCAGCAGCTTGGAGGTGGGACTCTCCTACAATGAGCAGTTCTTC. This translates into CASSLEVGLSYNEQFF.

The chain combines TRBV4-1 with TRBJ1-2; D is perhaps TRBD1 (5 bases). Germline V gene data show CDR1 as MGHRA and CDR2 as YSYEKL. V was shortened by 1 base and J by 6 bases, with 15 bases between the two germline ends. The CDR3 sequence is 15 residues long. CDR3 amino acids: CASSQVSREMDGYTF. The CDR3 DNA sequence: TGCGCCAGCAGCCAAGTATCCAGGGAAATGGATGGCTACACCTTC.

The chain joins TRBV9 to TRBJ2-1; 13 positions agree with TRBD2. Trimming removed 3 bases from V and 8 bases from J; junction bases left unmatched: 5. This CDR3 has 15 amino acids. The V gene's germline CDR1 is SGDLS and CDR2 YYNGEE. The CDR3 sequence is CASSGTSGRGDEQFF. In nucleotides, the CDR3 is TGTGCCAGCAGCGGGACTAGCGGGAGAGGCGATGAGCAGTTCTTC.

The gene calls are TRBV3-1 (or the pseudogene TRBV3-2) and TRBJ2-1; the match to TRBD2 covers 11 bases. V was pared by 4 bases and J by 4 bases, with 9 bases of the junction left unmatched. Per the germline V gene, CDR1 is LGHDT and CDR2 is YNNKEL (reference sequence). The CDR3 has 17 amino acids. The CDR3 region is CASSPRTSGLSYNEQFF. The CDR3 region has the DNA TGTGCCAGCAGCCCCAGGACTAGCGGGCTTAGTTACAATGAGCAGTTCTTC.

In the case of this clone: Other DNA sequences in this specimen translate into the identical CDR3. J is TRBJ1-4 and V is TRBV11-2, with TRBD1 matching 11 bases. Per germline, CDR1 SGHAT and CDR2 FQNNGV. V trimming: 5 bases; J trimming: 4 bases; junction bases outside the gene matches: 3. This CDR3 is 15 amino acids long. This CDR3 reads CASSPGTGGNEKLFF. In nucleotides, the CDR3 is TGTGCCAGCAGCCCCGGGACAGGGGGTAATGAAAAACTGTTTTTT.

The chain couples TRBV5-5 to TRBJ1-1; 7 nucleotides match TRBD1. V shed 5 bases and J 11 bases; nucleotides not matched to a gene: 12. The CDR3 is made up of 13 amino acids. CDR1 and CDR2 from the germline V gene are SGHKS and YYEKEE (reference sequence). The CDR3, as DNA: TGTGCCAGCAGTCGTGACAGGGTAGGCACGGCTTTCTTT. Amino acid sequence: CASSRDRVGTAFF.

The J gene is TRBJ1-1, the V gene TRBV10-3; 9 nucleotides align to TRBD1. The V and J ends lost 3 bases and 3 bases, in that order; junction bases with no gene match: 8. Per the germline V gene, CDR1 is ENHRY and CDR2 is SYGVKD. The CDR3 is 16 amino acids. The CDR3 sequence is CAISDWDREEDTEAFF. The CDR3, as DNA: TGTGCCATCAGTGATTGGGACAGGGAGGAGGACACTGAAGCTTTCTTT.

The V and J genes are TRBV11-3 and TRBJ2-1; 9 positions agree with TRBD1. CDR3 length equals 15 residues. Looked up from germline, CDR1 is SGHNT and CDR2 is YENEEA. V lost 1 base to trimming and J lost 5 bases; unmatched junction nucleotides: 3. This chain's CDR3 is CASSLGQGGNNEQFF. The CDR3 DNA reads as TGTGCCAGCAGCTTAGGACAGGGGGGGAACAATGAGCAGTTCTTC.